This TCR beta chain was retrieved from a study of T cell repertoires in cytomegalovirus infection. This clonotype was observed many times. V lost 5 bases to trimming and J lost 1 base; unmatched junction nucleotides: 5. Germline assignment: CDR1 MGHRA and CDR2 YSYEKL. The CDR3 totals 15 residues. TCRdb reprocessed the reads with MiXCR, giving one entry per CDR3 protein. Of under 250,000 distinct CDR3 sequences in the sample, roughly 6.5% were seen once. The sequencing sample was made of PBMCs. V gene TRBV4-1 combines with J gene TRBJ1-1, with 9 nucleotides matching TRBD1. This receptor was identified in a human donor in good health (CMV status not recorded). Some clones in this sample may be carry-over from other donors' samples. Written as DNA, the CDR3 is TGCGCCAGCAGCGGGACAGGGATCAGGAACACTGAAGCTTTCTTT. Protein: CASSGTGIRNTEAFF.